The rows below give T cell receptor beta chains drawn from one sample of a study of CD49a tissue-resident CD8 T cells in human skin. Some clones are missing from TCRdb's copy, which holds only in-frame ones; the method was immunoSEQ multiplex PCR. Of some 1,000 clones listed, 74% are singletons. Sequencing used CD103- CD8+ T cells sorted from skin dermis. Receptors originate from a human donor in good health. The donor label of this sample is uncertain. Both conserved end residues are part of each CDR3. A D gene is named only where the DNA matches it firmly. Only part of the rows carry a size: once, few, many, or a class if the clone is expanded.

>-|15|-|TRBJ2-1|TRBV5-1
TGCGCCAGCAGCGTCCACGGGGGATCAACCCGTGAGCAGTTCTTC
CASSVHGGSTREQFF
>-|12|-|TRBJ1-4|TRBV29-1
TGCAGCGTTGCGGGAACTAATGAAAAACTGTTTTTT
CSVAGTNEKLFF
>-|13|once|TRBJ1-5|TRBV10-1
TGCGCCAGCAGTGCGAGGTCCGGGCAGCCCCAGCATTTT
CASSARSGQPQHF
>TRBD1|14|large|TRBJ1-1|TRBV13
TGTGCCAGCAGTCTCCGACAGGGGTGGACTGAAGCTTTCTTT
CASSLRQGWTEAFF
>-|17|-|TRBJ2-2|TRBV19
TGTGCCAGTAGTATTTTTTCGGGAGCCATAGAAGGCGGGGAGCTGTTTTTT
CASSIFSGAIEGGELFF
>-|16|once|TRBJ2-5|TRBV2
TGTGCCAGCAGTGAAGAGCTAGCAGGATGGCAAGAGACCCAGTACTTC
CASSEELAGWQETQYF
>-|13|-|TRBJ1-2|TRBV5-1
TGCGCCAGCAGCTTGCCATCGGACTATGGCTACACCTTC
CASSLPSDYGYTF
>TRBD2|17|-|TRBJ2-5|TRBV27
TGTGCCAGCAGTTTATCTCTAGCGGGAGGGATCCAAGAGACCCAGTACTTC
CASSLSLAGGIQETQYF
>TRBD2|14|-|TRBJ2-1|TRBV27
TGTGCCAGCACCTGGGCTAGCGGGCCAAATGAGCAGTTCTTC
CASTWASGPNEQFF
>TRBD2|13|-|TRBJ2-1|TRBV30
TGTGCCTGGAGTGTTGGGACTAGCCATGAGCAGTTCTTC
CAWSVGTSHEQFF
>TRBD2|19|few|TRBJ2-7|TRBV27
TGTGCCAGCAGTCCCCTCCCCCCCGGGACTAGCGGAATTTCCTACGAGCAGTACTTC
CASSPLPPGTSGISYEQYF
>-|11|-|TRBJ1-2|TRBV29-1
TGCAGCGTTGACAACAGGGTTGGCTACACCTTC
CSVDNRVGYTF
>-|16|-|TRBJ1-3|TRBV4-1
TGCGCCAGCAGCCAAGGAGTACAGGACCCTGGAAACACCATATATTTT
CASSQGVQDPGNTIYF
>TRBD1|15|large|TRBJ2-7|TRBV28
TGTGCCAGCAGATTGACAGGGGGCGGGTGGTACGAGCAGTACTTC
CASRLTGGGWYEQYF
>-|18|-|TRBJ1-6|TRBV21-1
TGTGCCAGCAGGCGCCGCATAGCTACCATACATCATAATTCACCCCTCCACTTT
CASRRRIATIHHNSPLHF
>TRBD1|14|-|TRBJ2-7|TRBV6-1
TGTGCCAGCAGAAGGACAGGCTTATACTACGAGCAGTACTTC
CASRRTGLYYEQYF
>TRBD2|17|-|TRBJ2-7|TRBV19
TGTGCCAGTAGTATATCCATAGCGGGAGGGCCGCGAGCAAAGCAGTACTTC
CASSISIAGGPRAKQYF
>-|17|-|TRBJ2-2|TRBV18
TGTGCCAGCTCACCGCCCCTAGGTCTTGCGAACACCGGGGAGCTGTTTTTT
CASSPPLGLANTGELFF